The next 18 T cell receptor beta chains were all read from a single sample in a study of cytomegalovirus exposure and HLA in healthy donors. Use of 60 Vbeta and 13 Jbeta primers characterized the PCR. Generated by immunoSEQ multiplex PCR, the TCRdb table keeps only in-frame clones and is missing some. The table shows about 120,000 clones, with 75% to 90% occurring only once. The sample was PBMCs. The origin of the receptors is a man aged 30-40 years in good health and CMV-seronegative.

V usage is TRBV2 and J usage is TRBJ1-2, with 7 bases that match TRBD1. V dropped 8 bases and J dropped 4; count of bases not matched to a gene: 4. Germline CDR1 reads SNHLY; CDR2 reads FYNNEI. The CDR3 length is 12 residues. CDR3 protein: CASLGTAYGYTF. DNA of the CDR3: TGTGCCAGCCTAGGGACAGCCTATGGCTACACCTTC. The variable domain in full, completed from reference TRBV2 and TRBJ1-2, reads EPEVTQTPSHQVTQMGQEVILRCVPISNHLYFYWYRQILGQKVEFLVSFYNNEISEKSEIFDDQFSVERPDGSNFTLKIRSTKLEDSAMYFCASLGTAYGYTFGSGTRLTVV.

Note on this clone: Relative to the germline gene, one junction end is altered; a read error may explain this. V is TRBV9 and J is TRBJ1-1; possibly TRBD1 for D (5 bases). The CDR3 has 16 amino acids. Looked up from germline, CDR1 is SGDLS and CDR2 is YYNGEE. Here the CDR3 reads CASSGGGMRRNPEAFF. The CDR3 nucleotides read TGTGCCAGCAGCGGGGGGGGAATGAGACGGAACCCTGAAGCTTTCTTT.

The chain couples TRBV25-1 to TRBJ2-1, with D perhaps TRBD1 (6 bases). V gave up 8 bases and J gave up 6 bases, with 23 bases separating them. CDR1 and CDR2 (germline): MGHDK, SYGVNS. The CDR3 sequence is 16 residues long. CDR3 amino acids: CASGVDRSTLANEQFF. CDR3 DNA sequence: TGTGCCAGCGGGGTAGACAGGTCGACCCTAGCCAATGAGCAGTTCTTC.

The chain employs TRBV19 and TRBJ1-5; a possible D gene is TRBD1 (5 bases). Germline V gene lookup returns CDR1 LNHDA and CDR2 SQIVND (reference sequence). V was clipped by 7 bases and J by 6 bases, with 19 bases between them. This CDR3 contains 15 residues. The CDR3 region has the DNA TGTGCCAGTACCTATAGGGGAACAACGAGTCAGCCCCAGCATTTT. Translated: CASTYRGTTSQPQHF.

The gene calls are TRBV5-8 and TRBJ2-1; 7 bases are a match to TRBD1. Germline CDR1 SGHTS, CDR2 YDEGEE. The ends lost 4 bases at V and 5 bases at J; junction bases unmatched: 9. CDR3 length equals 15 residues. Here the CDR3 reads CASSHRGDLHNEQFF. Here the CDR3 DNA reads TGTGCCAGCAGCCACAGGGGCGATCTTCACAATGAGCAGTTCTTC.

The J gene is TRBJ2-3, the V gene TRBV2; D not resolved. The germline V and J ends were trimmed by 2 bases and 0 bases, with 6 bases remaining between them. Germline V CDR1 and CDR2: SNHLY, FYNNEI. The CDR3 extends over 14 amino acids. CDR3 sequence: CASSELTSTDTQYF. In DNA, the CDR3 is TGTGCCAGCAGTGAACTGACTAGCACAGATACGCAGTATTTT.

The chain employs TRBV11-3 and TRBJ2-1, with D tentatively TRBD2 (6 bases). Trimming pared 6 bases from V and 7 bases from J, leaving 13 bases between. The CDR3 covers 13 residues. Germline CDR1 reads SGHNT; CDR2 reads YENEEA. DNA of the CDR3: TGTGCCAGCAGTGGCCGTGGAGGGAATGAGCAGTTCTTC. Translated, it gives CASSGRGGNEQFF.

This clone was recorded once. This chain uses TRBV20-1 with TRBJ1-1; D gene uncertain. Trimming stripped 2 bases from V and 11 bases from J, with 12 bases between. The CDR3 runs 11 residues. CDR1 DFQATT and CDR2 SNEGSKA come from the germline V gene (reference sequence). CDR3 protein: CSARLVSGAFF. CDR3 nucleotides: TGCAGTGCTAGATTAGTCTCGGGGGCTTTCTTT.

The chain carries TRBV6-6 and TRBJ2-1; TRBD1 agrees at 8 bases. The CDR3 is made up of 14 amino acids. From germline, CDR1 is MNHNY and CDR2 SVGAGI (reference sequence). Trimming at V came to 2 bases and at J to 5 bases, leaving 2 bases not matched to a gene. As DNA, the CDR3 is TGTGCCAGCAGTTACCGACAGGGGAACAATGAGCAGTTCTTC. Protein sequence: CASSYRQGNNEQFF.

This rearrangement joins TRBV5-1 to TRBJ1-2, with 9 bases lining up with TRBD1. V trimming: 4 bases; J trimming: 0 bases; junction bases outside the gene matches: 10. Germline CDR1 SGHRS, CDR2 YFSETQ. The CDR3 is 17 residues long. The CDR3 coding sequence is TGCGCCAGCAGCCCTAGGGGGACAGGGCAATCTAACTATGGCTACACCTTC. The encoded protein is CASSPRGTGQSNYGYTF.

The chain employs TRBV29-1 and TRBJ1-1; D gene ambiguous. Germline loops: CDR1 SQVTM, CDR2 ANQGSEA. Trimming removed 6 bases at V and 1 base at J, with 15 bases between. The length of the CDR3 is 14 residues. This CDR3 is CSVRLRAANTEAFF. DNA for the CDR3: TGCAGCGTGAGGCTGAGGGCGGCGAACACTGAAGCTTTCTTT.

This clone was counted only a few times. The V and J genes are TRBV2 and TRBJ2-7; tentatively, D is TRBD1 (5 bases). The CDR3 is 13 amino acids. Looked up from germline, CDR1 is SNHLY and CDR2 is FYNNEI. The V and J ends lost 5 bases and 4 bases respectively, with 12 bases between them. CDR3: CASSILQEYEQYF. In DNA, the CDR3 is TGTGCCAGCAGTATCTTACAGGAATACGAGCAGTACTTC.

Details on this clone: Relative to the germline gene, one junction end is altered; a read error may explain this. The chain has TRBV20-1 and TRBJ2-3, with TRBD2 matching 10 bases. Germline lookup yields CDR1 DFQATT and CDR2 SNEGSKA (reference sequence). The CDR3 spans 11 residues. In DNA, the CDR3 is TGTCTAGCGGGAGGCACAGATACGCAGTATTTT. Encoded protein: CLAGGTDTQYF.

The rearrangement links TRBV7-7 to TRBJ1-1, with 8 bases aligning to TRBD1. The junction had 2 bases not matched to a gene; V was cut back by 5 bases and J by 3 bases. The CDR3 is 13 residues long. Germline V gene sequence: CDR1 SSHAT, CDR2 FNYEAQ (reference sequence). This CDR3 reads CASSQGADTEAFF. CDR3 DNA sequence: TGTGCCAGCAGCCAGGGGGCTGACACTGAAGCTTTCTTT. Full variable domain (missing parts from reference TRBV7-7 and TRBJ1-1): GAGVSQSPRYKVTKRGQDVTLRCDPISSHATLYWYQQALGQGPEFLTYFNYEAQPDKSGLPSDRFSAERPEGSISTLTIQRTEQRDSAMYRCASSQGADTEAFFGQGTRLTVV.

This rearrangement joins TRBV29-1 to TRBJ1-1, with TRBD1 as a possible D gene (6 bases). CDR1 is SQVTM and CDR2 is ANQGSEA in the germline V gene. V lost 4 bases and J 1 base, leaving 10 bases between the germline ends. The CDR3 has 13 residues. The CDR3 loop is CSVASTGNTEAFF. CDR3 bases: TGCAGCGTTGCCTCGACAGGGAACACTGAAGCTTTCTTT.

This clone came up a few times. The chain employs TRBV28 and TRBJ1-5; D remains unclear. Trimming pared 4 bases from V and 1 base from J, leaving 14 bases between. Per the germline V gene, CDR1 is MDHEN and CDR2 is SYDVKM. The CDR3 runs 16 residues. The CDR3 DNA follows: TGTGCCAGCAGTTCACTGACGGGTTCCAGCAATCAGCCCCAGCATTTT. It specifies CASSSLTGSSNQPQHF.

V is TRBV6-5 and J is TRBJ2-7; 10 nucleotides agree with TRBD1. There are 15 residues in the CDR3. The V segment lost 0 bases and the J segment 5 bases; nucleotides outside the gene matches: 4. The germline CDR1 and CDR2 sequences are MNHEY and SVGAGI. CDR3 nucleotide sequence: TGTGCCAGCAGTTACTCGGGACAGGGGTCTGACGAGCAGTACTTC. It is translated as CASSYSGQGSDEQYF.

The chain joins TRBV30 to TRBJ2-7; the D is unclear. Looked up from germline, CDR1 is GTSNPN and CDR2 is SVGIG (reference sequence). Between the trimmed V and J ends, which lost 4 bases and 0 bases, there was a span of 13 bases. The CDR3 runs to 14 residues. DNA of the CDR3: TGTGCCTGGAACAGACAAGAAGCCTCCTACGAGCAGTACTTC. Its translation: CAWNRQEASYEQYF.